Listed below are T cell receptor beta chains from one sample, sequenced in a study of tumor-infiltrating lymphocytes in localized non-small cell lung cancer. The protocol was immunoSEQ multiplex PCR, while the TCRdb copy is restricted to in-frame clones and leaves out a portion. Of 9,300 or so clones in the sample, around 70% were seen once. The sample taken for sequencing was lung tumor tissue. These receptors originate from a human donor with non-small cell lung cancer. Both conserved end residues are part of each CDR3. Not every row has a clone size; where given, it reads once, few, many or a size class.

-	TRBJ2-1	TRBV7-8	14	CASSPVESAETKFF
-	TRBJ1-6	TRBV6-1	14	CASSERGGNSPLHF
once	TRBJ2-5	TRBV25-1	14	CASSVRVSGETQYF
medium-sized	TRBJ1-2	TRBV29-1	13	CSVERTDRGGYTF
-	TRBJ2-2	TRBV11-3	14	CASSFWGQGGELFF
-	TRBJ1-2	TRBV6-5	12	CASSFRDSGYTF
-	TRBJ2-3	TRBV6-6	14	CASSYSIPGDTQYF
-	TRBJ2-3	TRBV6-5	14	CASSYGGSTDTQYF
-	TRBJ2-3	TRBV9	17	CASSAGTSGYSTDTQYF
-	TRBJ2-3	TRBV10-3	11	CAISATDTQYF
-	TRBJ1-6	TRBV10-3	17	CAISDDRRSSYNSPLHF
-	TRBJ2-7	TRBV30	16	CAWSVVPPGQGTEQYF
few	TRBJ2-7	TRBV11-2	13	CASSRGVEGEQYF
-	TRBJ1-5	TRBV2	14	CASSEGQGGQPQHF
-	TRBJ1-4	TRBV6-1	15	CASTKGQAFDEKLFF
few	TRBJ1-2	TRBV7-9	14	CASSWVGSLHGYTF
-	TRBJ2-7	TRBV6-5	15	CASSYSGQLGVEQYF
-	TRBJ2-7	TRBV29-1	13	CSVEDATGTEQYF
-	TRBJ1-4	TRBV7-2	17	CASSLEWADATNEKLFF
medium-sized	TRBJ1-1	TRBV7-9	16	CASSSEGTGANTEAFF
-	TRBJ2-7	TRBV10-1	13	CASSEQTGTEQYF
-	TRBJ1-1	TRBV9	14	CASSAGDRGTEAFF
-	TRBJ1-2	TRBV29-1	13	CSVLGDKAGGYTF
few	TRBJ1-4	TRBV4-2	15	CASCEGETGVEKLFF
-	TRBJ2-5	TRBV30	14	CAWRILAGAETQYF
-	TRBJ2-1	TRBV5-4	12	CASSSYYNEQFF
-	TRBJ1-1	TRBV5-4	13	CATRQGQNTEAFF
-	TRBJ2-2	TRBV7-6	18	CASSSGTSGGARAGELFF
-	TRBJ2-2	TRBV5-4	17	CASRPAGGQGGTGELFF
-	TRBJ1-2	TRBV5-6	17	CASSRPGSGRTNYGYTF
-	TRBJ1-5	TRBV18	13	CASSPEGWQPQHF
-	TRBJ2-5	TRBV11-3	12	CASSQTVETQYF
-	TRBJ2-3	TRBV29-1	14	CSVVRQASTDTQYF
-	TRBJ2-7	TRBV5-1	15	CASSPRGDGAYEQYF
-	TRBJ1-3	TRBV28	13	CASSRDRDGTIYF
-	TRBJ1-2	TRBV6-5	12	CASRTPFEGYTF
-	TRBJ2-7	TRBV5-1	14	CASSPGTVNSEQYF
-	TRBJ1-3	TRBV5-1	15	CASSPGQGAGNTIYF
-	TRBJ2-7	TRBV2	12	CAWGQLSYEQYF
few	TRBJ2-3	TRBV9	18	CASSDNPTGTSSTDTQYF
-	TRBJ1-2	TRBV25-1	15	CASSGEGQGPYGYTF
-	TRBJ1-5	TRBV7-6	14	CASSLDNYNQPQHF
medium-sized	TRBJ2-2	TRBV6-1	14	CASTAGAGTGELFF
medium-sized	TRBJ1-1	TRBV18	15	CASSPNLPTNTEAFF
few	TRBJ1-1	TRBV9	13	CASSPHRDTEAFF
medium-sized	TRBJ1-5	TRBV7-2	16	CASSLVEEKGNQPQHF
-	TRBJ1-1	TRBV19	14	CASRWGTMNTEAFF
-	TRBJ2-5	TRBV11-2	13	CASSLDRGETQYF
few	TRBJ2-7	TRBV14	14	CASSPRARILEQYF
few	TRBJ2-2	TRBV12-5	17	CASGPPPGLTNTGELFF
-	TRBJ2-7	TRBV25-1	12	CASSPGNGEQYF
-	TRBJ1-2	TRBV7-9	14	CASSPSDRAGGYTF
-	TRBJ1-5	TRBV30	14	CACLTGNSNQPQHF
-	TRBJ1-5	TRBV15	14	CATSRGTVGQPQHF
-	TRBJ2-5	TRBV15	14	CATSRGLLEETQYF